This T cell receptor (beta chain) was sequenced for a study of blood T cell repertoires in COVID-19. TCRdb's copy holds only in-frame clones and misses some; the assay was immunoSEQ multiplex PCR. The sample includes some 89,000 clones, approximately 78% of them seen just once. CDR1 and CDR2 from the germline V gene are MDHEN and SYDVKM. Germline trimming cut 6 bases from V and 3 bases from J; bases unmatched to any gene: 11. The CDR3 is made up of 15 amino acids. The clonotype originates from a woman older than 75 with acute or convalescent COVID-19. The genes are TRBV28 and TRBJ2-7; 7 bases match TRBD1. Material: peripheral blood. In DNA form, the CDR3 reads TGTGCCAGCAGCTCTACCGGGACAGCCCGCTACGAGCAGTACTTC. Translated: CASSSTGTARYEQYF. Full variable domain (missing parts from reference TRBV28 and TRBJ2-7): DVKVTQSSRYLVKRTGEKVFLECVQDMDHENMFWYRQDPGLGLRLIYFSYDVKMKEKGDIPEGYSVSREKKERFSLILESASTNQTSMYLCASSSTGTARYEQYFGPGTRLTVT.